The 5 T cell receptor beta chains given below trace back to one sample, sequenced in a study of technical replicates of blood from four donors. Sequenced by immunoSEQ multiplex PCR; TCRdb stores in-frame clones only, minus some. The table has 60,000 to 90,000 clones, around 95% seen once. The sequencing input was T cells isolated from PBMCs. The receptors were sampled from a human donor in good health.

In its sample, this clone was seen once. The chain is built from TRBV19 and TRBJ2-7, with TRBD1 as a possible D gene (6 bases). V gave up 0 bases and J gave up 1 base, with 10 bases separating them. Per germline, CDR1 LNHDA and CDR2 SQIVND (reference sequence). The CDR3 contains 15 residues. The CDR3 nucleotides read TGTGCCAGTAGTATAGAGGCTGGACAGTCCTACGAGCAGTACTTC. Amino acid sequence: CASSIEAGQSYEQYF.

V usage is TRBV5-1 and J usage is TRBJ1-2; 9 bases are a match to TRBD1. J was trimmed by 3 bases and V by 0 bases; bases with no gene match: 3. Germline loops: CDR1 SGHRS, CDR2 YFSETQ. The CDR3 is 15 residues long. Written as DNA, the CDR3 is TGCGCCAGCAGCTTGGTGGACAGGGGATACTATGGCTACACCTTC. Protein: CASSLVDRGYYGYTF.

The rearrangement links TRBV5-1 to TRBJ1-1, with D possibly TRBD1 on 6 matching bases. The germline V gene encodes CDR1 SGHRS and CDR2 YFSETQ. This CDR3 contains 14 residues. V gave up 5 bases and J gave up 3 bases, with 14 bases separating them. CDR3 DNA sequence: TGCGCCAGCAGATTACAGGGTGGGGACACTGAAGCTTTCTTT. This translates into CASRLQGGDTEAFF.

The chain recombines TRBV27 with TRBJ2-7; TRBD1 matches 8 bases. The ends lost 5 bases at V and 4 bases at J; junction bases unmatched: 4. The CDR3 consists of 13 residues. CDR1 and CDR2 from the germline V gene are MNHEY and SMNVEV (reference sequence). The CDR3 loop is CASSVDRGYEQYF. The CDR3 DNA follows: TGTGCCAGCAGTGTCGACAGGGGATACGAGCAGTACTTC.

This chain links TRBV7-9 with TRBJ2-2, with 7 bases matching TRBD1. The CDR3 runs to 17 residues. Per germline, CDR1 SEHNR and CDR2 FQNEAQ (reference sequence). The V gene end was trimmed by 5 bases and the J gene end by 3 bases; junction bases not matched to a gene: 12. The CDR3 here is CASSPGFRDRYTGELFF. In DNA form, the CDR3 reads TGTGCCAGCAGCCCCGGGTTTCGGGACAGATACACCGGGGAGCTGTTTTTT.